The source of this TCR beta chain is a study of glioma-infiltrating T cells. As concerns this clonotype: Its antigen remains unidentified. A much larger clone differs by one base, so this may be a read error.

TCR alpha and beta CDR3 regions were amplified from RNA using iRepertoire nested multiplex PCR. For one-step reverse transcription and amplification, about 85-400 ng of tissue mRNA or PBMC total RNA was used. TCRdb processed the multiplex PCR reads anew with MiXCR; each CDR3 protein has one entry. This sample yields 160,000 or so distinct CDR3 sequences, of which over 40% are seen a single time; roughly 5.4% belongs to the top ten. CDR3 length: 17 amino acids. Deletions cut 1 base from V and 3 bases from J, with 17 bases between. Germline loops: CDR1 SEHNR, CDR2 FQNEAQ (reference sequence). Points from the study as a whole: Gliomas, especially low-grade, showed above-expected tissue-blood divergence; non-neoplastic patients showed below. Only very few CDR3 sequences appeared in both tissue and blood.

Source material: glioma tissue, nonneoplastic brain tissue, or PBMCs (not recorded which). The V and J genes are TRBV7-9 and TRBJ2-3, with D perhaps matching TRBD2 (6 bases). This clonotype was obtained from a human donor with low-grade glioma or glioblastoma, undergoing nonglioma brain surgery, or in good health (not recorded which). Here the CDR3 reads CASSLDIAVAYTDTQYF. The CDR3 nucleotides read TGTGCCAGCAGCTTAGACATAGCGGTAGCTTATACAGATACGCAGTATTTT. Drawing the rest from reference TRBV7-9 and TRBJ2-3, the complete variable domain is DTGVSQNPRHKITKRGQNVTFRCDPISEHNRLYWYRQTLGQGPEFLTYFQNEAQLEKSRLLSDRFSAERPKGSFSTLEIQRTEQGDSAMYLCASSLDIAVAYTDTQYFGPGTRLTVL.